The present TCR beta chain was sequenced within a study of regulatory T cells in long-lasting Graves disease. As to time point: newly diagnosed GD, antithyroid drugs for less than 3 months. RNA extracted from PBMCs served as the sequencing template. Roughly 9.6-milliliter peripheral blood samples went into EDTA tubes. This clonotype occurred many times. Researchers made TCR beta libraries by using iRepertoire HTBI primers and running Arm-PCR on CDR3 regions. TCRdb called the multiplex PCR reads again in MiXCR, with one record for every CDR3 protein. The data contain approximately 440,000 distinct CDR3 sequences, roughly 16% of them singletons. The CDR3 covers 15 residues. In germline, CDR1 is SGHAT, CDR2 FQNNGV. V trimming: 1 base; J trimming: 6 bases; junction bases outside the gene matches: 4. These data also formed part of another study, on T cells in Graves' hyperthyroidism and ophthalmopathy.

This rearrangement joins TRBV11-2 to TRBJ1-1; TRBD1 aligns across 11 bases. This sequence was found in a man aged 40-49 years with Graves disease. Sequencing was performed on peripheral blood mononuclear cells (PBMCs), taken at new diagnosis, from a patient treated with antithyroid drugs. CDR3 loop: CASSLGTGGGAEAFF. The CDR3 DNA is TGTGCCAGCAGCTTAGGGACAGGGGGCGGAGCTGAAGCTTTCTTT.